This T cell receptor (beta chain) came from a study of T-cell memory formation after mild COVID-19. 5'RACE with constant-segment primers yielded barcoded, UMI-tagged TCR alpha and TCR beta cDNA libraries. TCRdb analysed the 5' RACE reads with MiXCR anew, one entry per CDR3 protein. Of approximately 450,000 distinct CDR3 sequences detected, about 20% appear once; the ten largest clones hold over 9%. Study results and caveats: Certain responding clones were present in pre-infection memory, suggesting participation of cross-reactive memory. Clones shrinking from day 15 to 85 showed even CD4/CD8 mixes; later expanders tilted CD4+. Shrinking CD4+ clones resided mostly in CM and EM, and CD8+ ones in EMRA.

Comments on this clonotype: Its specificity is not known.

The germline V gene encodes CDR1 SGHVS and CDR2 FNYEAQ. The CDR3 is made up of 15 amino acids. Trimming shortened V by 6 bases and J by 1 base, and 10 bases separated the two germline ends. The TCR was taken from an adult woman who had mild COVID-19 (a few samples of this study predate the infection). Cell type and time point are not known. The rearrangement uses TRBV7-6 and TRBJ2-6, with D unresolved. The material sequenced was PBMCs or a T cell subset sorted from them (not recorded which). CDR3 loop: CASRAEMSGANVLTF. Written as DNA, the CDR3 is TGTGCCAGCAGAGCTGAGATGTCTGGGGCCAACGTCCTGACTTTC.